Sequencing of this T cell receptor (beta chain) was carried out in a study of identical twins. MiXCR, run by TCRdb on the 5' RACE reads, gives a single entry per CDR3 protein. The sample carries about 900,000 distinct CDR3 sequences, 9% to 15% recorded once. As regards this clonotype: Its antigen is undetermined.

Germline trimming cut 2 bases from V and 6 bases from J; bases unmatched to any gene: 7. Germline V gives CDR1 SGHRS, CDR2 YFSETQ. CDR3 length equals 15 residues. The study, taken as a whole, reports: Cross-sectional statistical analysis was relied on for the conclusions, without the same donors being followed.

This same sample was also part of a study on yellow fever vaccine responses in identical twins.

This rearrangement joins TRBV5-1 to TRBJ2-2; 7 bases agree with TRBD2. The origin of this receptor is a young woman in good health. The specimen sequenced was PBMCs. The CDR3 sequence is CASSFGGSAPGELFF. The DNA of the CDR3 is TGCGCCAGCAGCTTTGGCGGGAGCGCTCCCGGGGAGCTGTTTTTT.